What follows is one T cell receptor beta chain and its context. Sequencing used immunoSEQ v3. Here immunoSEQ multiplex PCR was the method, and the copy in TCRdb shows in-frame clones only, minus some. The data hold some 32,000 clones, with 74% observed a single time. This entry is derived from a study of TIL therapy for anti-PD-1-resistant metastatic lung cancer. About the study: Patients then received nivolumab; progressors got lymphodepletion, TIL and IL-2.

Time point meaning: pre-treatment sample, taken before nivolumab and TIL therapy. CDR3 size: 14 residues. The junction had 2 bases not matched to a gene; V was cut back by 1 base and J by 4 bases. CDR1 is MGHRA and CDR2 is YSYEKL in the germline V gene. This TCR was recovered from a woman aged 25 to 80 with non-small cell lung cancer. Material: blood, obtained at baseline. The genes are TRBV4-1 and TRBJ1-1; 8 nucleotides agree with TRBD1. CDR3 coding DNA: TGCGCCAGCAGCCAAGGACAGGGGCTCACTGAAGCTTTCTTT. It is translated as CASSQGQGLTEAFF.